This T cell receptor (beta chain) appears in the sequencing data of a study of T-cell reconstitution after alpha-beta-depleted transplantation in children. This clonotype was picked up a small number of times. Trimming took 6 bases from V and 9 from J; bases not matched to a gene: 18. CDR3 length equals 18 residues. Germline lookup yields CDR1 MNHEY and CDR2 SVGEGT. A TCRbeta library incorporating unique molecular identifiers was prepared. MiXCR, applied by TCRdb to the PCR reads, yields one record per CDR3 protein. The table lists about 610,000 distinct CDR3 sequences, roughly a tenth of them singletons.

Sequenced here: PBMCs from the stem cell graft donor, sampled from the stem cell graft. The TCR was taken from a human donor who donated a stem cell graft to a child with acute myeloid leukemia. The chain carries TRBV6-2 or TRBV6-3 and TRBJ1-5; the match to TRBD1 covers 12 bases. This CDR3 reads CASSVNRSGDRGLRPQHF. DNA of the CDR3: TGTGCCAGCAGCGTAAACCGCTCGGGGGACAGGGGGCTTAGGCCCCAGCATTTT.